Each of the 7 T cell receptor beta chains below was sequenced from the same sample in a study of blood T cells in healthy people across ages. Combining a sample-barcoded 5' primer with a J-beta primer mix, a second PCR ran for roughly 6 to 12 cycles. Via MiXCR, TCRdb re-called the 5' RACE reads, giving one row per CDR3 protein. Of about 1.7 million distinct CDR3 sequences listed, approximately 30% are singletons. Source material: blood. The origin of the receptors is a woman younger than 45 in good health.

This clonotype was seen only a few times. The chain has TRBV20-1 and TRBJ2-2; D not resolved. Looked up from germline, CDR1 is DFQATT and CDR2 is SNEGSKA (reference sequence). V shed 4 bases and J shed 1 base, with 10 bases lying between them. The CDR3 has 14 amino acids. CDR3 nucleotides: TGCAGTGCTAACGACAAGTGGAACACCGGGGAGCTGTTTTTT. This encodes CSANDKWNTGELFF.

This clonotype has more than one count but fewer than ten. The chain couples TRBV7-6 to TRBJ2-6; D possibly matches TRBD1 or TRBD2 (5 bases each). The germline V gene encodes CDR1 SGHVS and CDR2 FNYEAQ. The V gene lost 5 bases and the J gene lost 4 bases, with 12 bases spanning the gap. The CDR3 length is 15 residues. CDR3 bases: TGTGCCAGCAGCCCCGGGACGTACGGGGCCAACGTCCTGACTTTC. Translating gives CASSPGTYGANVLTF.

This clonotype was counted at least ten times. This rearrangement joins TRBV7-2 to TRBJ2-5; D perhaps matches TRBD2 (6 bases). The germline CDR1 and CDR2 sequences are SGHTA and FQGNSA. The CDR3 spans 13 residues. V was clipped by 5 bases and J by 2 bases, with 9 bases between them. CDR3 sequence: CASSRDFQETQYF. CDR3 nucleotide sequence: TGTGCCAGCAGCCGGGACTTTCAAGAGACCCAGTACTTC.

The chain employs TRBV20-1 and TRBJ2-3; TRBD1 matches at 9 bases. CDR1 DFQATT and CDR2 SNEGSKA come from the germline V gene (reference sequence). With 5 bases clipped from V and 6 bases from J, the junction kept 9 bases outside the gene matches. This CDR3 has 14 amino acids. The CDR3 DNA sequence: TGCAGTGCTCCCTCGGACAGGGGTCTGGATACGCAGTATTTT. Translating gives CSAPSDRGLDTQYF.

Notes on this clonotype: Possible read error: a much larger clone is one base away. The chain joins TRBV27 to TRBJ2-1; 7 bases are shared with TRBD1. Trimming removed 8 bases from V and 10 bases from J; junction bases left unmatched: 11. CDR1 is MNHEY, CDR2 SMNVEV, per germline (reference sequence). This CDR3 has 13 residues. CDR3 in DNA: TGTGCCAGCCCGGGGCAAGCACAGGGGGAGCAGTTCTTC. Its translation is CASPGQAQGEQFF.

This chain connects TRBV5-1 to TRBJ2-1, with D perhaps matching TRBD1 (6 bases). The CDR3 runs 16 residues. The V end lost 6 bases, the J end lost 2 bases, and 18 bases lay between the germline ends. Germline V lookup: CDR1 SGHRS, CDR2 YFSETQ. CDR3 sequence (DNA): TGCGCCAGCACTCTACAGGGATTGTCGGCCTACAATGAGCAGTTCTTC. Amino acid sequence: CASTLQGLSAYNEQFF. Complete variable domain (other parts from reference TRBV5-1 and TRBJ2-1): KAGVTQTPRYLIKTRGQQVTLSCSPISGHRSVSWYQQTPGQGLQFLFEYFSETQRNKGNFPGRFSGRQFSNSRSEMNVSTLELGDSALYLCASTLQGLSAYNEQFFGPGTRLTVL.

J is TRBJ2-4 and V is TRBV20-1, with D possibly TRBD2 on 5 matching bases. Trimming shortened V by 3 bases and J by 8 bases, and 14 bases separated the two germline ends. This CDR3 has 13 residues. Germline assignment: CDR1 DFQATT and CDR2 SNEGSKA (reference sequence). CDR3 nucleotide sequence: TGCAGTGCTAGGGACTCCGTGGTTGACATTCAGTACTTC. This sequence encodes CSARDSVVDIQYF.